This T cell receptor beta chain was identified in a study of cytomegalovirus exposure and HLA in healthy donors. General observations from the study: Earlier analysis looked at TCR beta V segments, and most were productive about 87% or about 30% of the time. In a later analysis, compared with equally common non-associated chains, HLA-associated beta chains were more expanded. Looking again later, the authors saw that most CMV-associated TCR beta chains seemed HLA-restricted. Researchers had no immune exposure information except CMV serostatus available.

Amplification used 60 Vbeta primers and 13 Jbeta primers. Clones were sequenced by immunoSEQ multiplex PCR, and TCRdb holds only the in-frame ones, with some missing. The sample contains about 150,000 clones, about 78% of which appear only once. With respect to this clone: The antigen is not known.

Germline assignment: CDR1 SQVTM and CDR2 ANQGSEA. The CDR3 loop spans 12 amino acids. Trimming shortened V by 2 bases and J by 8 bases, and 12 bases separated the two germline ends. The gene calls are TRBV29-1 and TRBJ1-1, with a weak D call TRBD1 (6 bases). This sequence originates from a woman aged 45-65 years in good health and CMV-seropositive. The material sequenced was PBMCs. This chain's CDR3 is CSVEKVTGEAFF. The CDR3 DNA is TGCAGCGTTGAAAAGGTAACAGGGGAAGCTTTCTTT.